Below, 23 T cell receptor beta chains from the same sample are listed, as sequenced in a study of T cells in localized non-small cell lung cancer. TCRdb's copy holds only in-frame clones and misses some; the assay was immunoSEQ multiplex PCR. The sample lists 850 to 1,400 clones; roughly 16% were seen once. The source material was lung tumor tissue, sampled before any cancer treatment. These receptors were obtained from a woman aged 40-75 years with stage II lung adenocarcinoma.

The chain links TRBV28 to TRBJ2-5; TRBD2 aligns across 15 bases. Per the germline V gene, CDR1 is MDHEN and CDR2 is SYDVKM. V was clipped by 9 bases and J by 5 bases; unmatched bases: 4. The CDR3 has 14 amino acids. This chain's CDR3 is CASWTSGGEETQYF. CDR3 bases: TGTGCCAGTTGGACTAGCGGGGGGGAGGAGACCCAGTACTTC. Drawing the rest from reference TRBV28 and TRBJ2-5, the complete variable domain is DVKVTQSSRYLVKRTGEKVFLECVQDMDHENMFWYRQDPGLGLRLIYFSYDVKMKEKGDIPEGYSVSREKKERFSLILESASTNQTSMYLCASWTSGGEETQYFGPGTRLLVL.

The V call is TRBV28, the J call TRBJ1-3; 7 nucleotides line up with TRBD1. Trimming at V came to 5 bases and at J to 4 bases, leaving 5 bases not matched to a gene. The CDR3 loop spans 14 amino acids. Germline V gene sequence: CDR1 MDHEN, CDR2 SYDVKM. CDR3 DNA: TGTGCCAGCAGTGAGACAGGGAAAGGAAACACCATATATTTT. Translation: CASSETGKGNTIYF.

The sample holds a few counts of this clone. This chain links TRBV11-3 with TRBJ1-1, with TRBD1 matching 7 bases. Germline assignment: CDR1 SGHNT and CDR2 YENEEA. This CDR3 has 16 residues. The V gene end was trimmed by 3 bases and the J gene end by 2 bases; junction bases not matched to a gene: 9. CDR3 in DNA: TGTGCCAGCAGCTTCCCCAGGACAGGCCCAAACACTGAAGCTTTCTTT. It translates to CASSFPRTGPNTEAFF.

This clone was seen a few times. V gene TRBV6-8 combines with J gene TRBJ2-2; 10 bases align to TRBD2. The CDR3 totals 17 residues. CDR1 is MNHGY and CDR2 is SAAAGT in the germline V gene. V was pared by 4 bases and J by 7 bases, with 12 bases of the junction left unmatched. CDR3 DNA: TGTGCCAGCAGTTCCCCAAAAGCGGGGGGGCGTGACGGGGAGCTGTTTTTT. Translated, it gives CASSSPKAGGRDGELFF.

The genes are TRBV11-3 and TRBJ1-1; D is unclear. CDR3 size: 15 residues. Trimming stripped 5 bases from V and 1 base from J, with 14 bases between. Germline V gene data show CDR1 as SGHNT and CDR2 as YENEEA. CDR3 nucleotide sequence: TGTGCCAGCAGCCGCCCGGGCCCGGAGAACACTGAAGCTTTCTTT. Translated: CASSRPGPENTEAFF.

The genes are TRBV29-1 and TRBJ1-3, with unresolved D. The CDR3 is 15 amino acids. Germline V CDR1 and CDR2: SQVTM, ANQGSEA. Trimming left V 5 bases short and J 0 bases short, with 14 bases between. The chain's CDR3 is CSVLLDGLSGNTIYF. CDR3 in DNA: TGCAGCGTTCTTTTGGACGGGCTCTCTGGAAACACCATATATTTT. The full variable domain, in which reference TRBV29-1 and TRBJ1-3 provide the parts outside the CDR3, is SAVISQKPSRDICQRGTSLTIQCQVDSQVTMMFWYRQQPGQSLTLIATANQGSEATYESGFVIDKFPISRPNLTFSTLTVSNMSPEDSSIYLCSVLLDGLSGNTIYFGEGSWLTVV.

This clone was found a few times. The gene calls are TRBV6-7 and TRBJ1-1; D might be TRBD1 (5 bases). TRBV6-7 is an ORF, with its function uncertain. The CDR3 totals 11 residues. V was cut by 7 bases and J by 6 bases, with 9 bases left in between. The CDR3 DNA follows: TGTGCCAGCAACCAGGGATCTGAAGCTTTCTTT. Protein: CASNQGSEAFF.

J is TRBJ2-3 and V is TRBV2; D remains unclear. In germline, CDR1 is SNHLY, CDR2 FYNNEI. V lost 2 bases, J lost 4 bases, and 10 bases lay in between. This CDR3 has 14 amino acids. The CDR3 DNA follows: TGTGCCAGCAGTGAAAGGGCTAAAGCAGATACGCAGTATTTT. Residues: CASSERAKADTQYF.

By sample fraction, this clone is medium-sized. The rearrangement uses TRBV9 and TRBJ1-3; tentatively, D is TRBD1 (5 bases). CDR1 is SGDLS and CDR2 is YYNGEE in the germline V gene. The CDR3 totals 16 residues. V lost 3 bases to trimming and J lost 4 bases, with 17 bases between them. The CDR3 nucleotides are TGTGCCAGCAGCGCGAGGGACTCCTGGCAGGGAAACACCATATATTTT. This codes for CASSARDSWQGNTIYF.

This clone qualifies as medium-sized. The J gene is TRBJ1-5, the V gene TRBV12-5; 9 nucleotides agree with TRBD1. This CDR3 is 14 amino acids long. CDR1 and CDR2 from the germline V gene are LGHNT and FRNRAP. The CDR3 region is CASRGDRENQPQHF. Written as DNA, the CDR3 is TGTGCCAGCCGGGGGGACAGGGAGAATCAGCCCCAGCATTTT.

The chain is built from TRBV5-1 and TRBJ2-7; 11 bases map to TRBD2. CDR1 SGHRS and CDR2 YFSETQ come from the germline V gene. V lost 0 bases, J lost 0 bases, and 2 bases stayed unmatched. CDR3 size: 16 residues. This chain's CDR3 is CASSLATSGSSYEQYF. CDR3 bases: TGCGCCAGCAGCTTGGCCACTAGCGGGAGCTCCTACGAGCAGTACTTC.

Judged by abundance, this clone is large. This sequence joins TRBV19 and TRBJ2-6; 7 nucleotides agree with TRBD1. The V gene's germline CDR1 is LNHDA and CDR2 SQIVND (reference sequence). Trimming at V came to 7 bases and at J to 1 base, leaving 10 bases not matched to a gene. This CDR3 region has 17 residues. CDR3 sequence (DNA): TGTGCCAGTAAAATCCGGGACAGCCTATCTGGGGCCAACGTCCTGACTTTC. The encoded protein is CASKIRDSLSGANVLTF.

This clone counts as large. The V gene is TRBV11-3, the J gene TRBJ2-4; D call uncertain. The germline CDR1 and CDR2 sequences are SGHNT and YENEEA. V shed 0 bases and J shed 6 bases, with 9 bases lying between them. The CDR3 is 14 residues long. In DNA form, the CDR3 reads TGTGCCAGCAGCTTAGAGGGGTTCGGAAACATTCAGTACTTC. It translates to CASSLEGFGNIQYF.

This chain links TRBV11-3 with TRBJ2-3; 10 nucleotides align to TRBD2. This CDR3 contains 17 residues. From germline, CDR1 is SGHNT and CDR2 YENEEA. The J segment lost 5 bases and the V segment lost 4 bases, leaving 12 bases of the junction unmatched. CDR3 coding DNA: TGTGCCAGCAGCTCCCCTAGGGTAGCGGGAGGACTAGATACGCAGTATTTT. Translated: CASSSPRVAGGLDTQYF. The full variable domain, its missing parts supplied by reference TRBV11-3 and TRBJ2-3, is EAGVVQSPRYKIIEKKQPVAFWCNPISGHNTLYWYLQNLGQGPELLIRYENEEAVDDSQLPKDRFSAERLKGVDSTLKIQPAELGDSAVYLCASSSPRVAGGLDTQYFGPGTRLTVL.

This rearrangement joins TRBV11-3 to TRBJ2-7; 8 bases align to TRBD2. Germline CDR1 and CDR2: SGHNT and YENEEA. The CDR3 consists of 14 residues. The trim removed 4 bases at V and 3 bases at J, leaving 5 bases unmatched. The CDR3 reads CASSSTSDLYEQYF. The CDR3 DNA sequence: TGTGCCAGCAGCTCGACTAGCGACCTCTACGAGCAGTACTTC.

This chain joins TRBV30 and TRBJ1-4; the match to TRBD1 covers 8 bases. V lost 2 bases to trimming and J lost 8 bases; unmatched junction nucleotides: 4. The germline V gene has CDR1 GTSNPN and CDR2 SVGIG (reference sequence). This CDR3 region has 13 residues. The CDR3 nucleotides are TGTGCCTGGAGTAACAGGGGGGAAGAAAAACTGTTTTTT. It is translated as CAWSNRGEEKLFF.

Relative to its sample, this clone is medium-sized. The rearrangement links TRBV11-3 to TRBJ1-3, with a weak D call TRBD1 (6 bases). The CDR3 spans 16 residues. The V gene's germline CDR1 is SGHNT and CDR2 YENEEA. V was shortened by 3 bases and J by 0 bases, with 12 bases between the two germline ends. For the CDR3, the DNA is TGTGCCAGCAGCTTGGGGGGCCCCACCTCTGGAAACACCATATATTTT. Encoded protein: CASSLGGPTSGNTIYF.

The rearrangement uses TRBV9 and TRBJ2-3; 8 bases are a match to TRBD2. Looked up from germline, CDR1 is SGDLS and CDR2 is YYNGEE. The CDR3 is 17 residues long. V dropped 5 bases and J dropped 4; count of bases not matched to a gene: 15. CDR3 region: CASRARPGSGSPDTQYF. Written as DNA, the CDR3 is TGTGCCAGCAGGGCTCGACCTGGGAGCGGGAGTCCAGATACGCAGTATTTT.

This clone was picked up a small number of times. V and J are TRBV14 and TRBJ2-3, with D possibly being TRBD1 (5 bases). In germline, CDR1 is SGHDN, CDR2 FVKESK. The CDR3 length is 15 residues. V dropped 8 bases and J dropped 2 bases, with 17 bases sitting between them. This chain's CDR3 is CASSLDTAITDTQYF. The CDR3 coding sequence is TGTGCCAGCTCACTGGACACAGCAATCACAGATACGCAGTATTTT.

This clone qualifies as medium-sized (0.01 to 0.1%). V is TRBV6-8 and J is TRBJ1-2; TRBD1 is a possible D gene (5 bases). Trimming left V 5 bases short and J 2 bases short, with 15 bases between. The CDR3 extends over 15 amino acids. Germline V CDR1 and CDR2: MNHGY, SAAAGT. CDR3 amino acids: CASSAEQGTNYGYTF. The CDR3, as DNA: TGTGCCAGCAGTGCGGAGCAGGGTACAAACTATGGCTACACCTTC.

This clone was seen a handful of times. The V gene is TRBV11-3, the J gene TRBJ1-5; D unresolved. Trimming cost V 3 bases and J 1 base, with 7 bases left between them. The CDR3 spans 14 residues. In germline, CDR1 is SGHNT, CDR2 YENEEA. CDR3 sequence: CASSLGGSNQPQHF. The DNA for the CDR3 is TGTGCCAGCAGCTTGGGAGGGAGCAATCAGCCCCAGCATTTT.

This clone counts as large. This chain uses TRBV9 with TRBJ2-1; D uncertain. Trimming took 0 bases from V and 5 from J, leaving 3 bases between them. CDR1 SGDLS and CDR2 YYNGEE come from the germline V gene. The CDR3 spans 12 residues. This chain's CDR3 is CASSVGDNEQFF. For the CDR3, the DNA is TGTGCCAGCAGCGTAGGGGACAATGAGCAGTTCTTC.

This clone was recorded a few times. The chain recombines TRBV28 with TRBJ2-1, with 9 bases identical to TRBD1. Germline trimming cut 2 bases from V and 1 base from J; bases unmatched to any gene: 3. The CDR3 is 16 amino acids. Germline assignment: CDR1 MDHEN and CDR2 SYDVKM. The CDR3 nucleotides read TGTGCCAGCAGTTTAGGCGGGACAGGGTCCTACAATGAGCAGTTCTTC. Translating it yields CASSLGGTGSYNEQFF. The full variable domain, completed using reference TRBV28 and TRBJ2-1, is DVKVTQSSRYLVKRTGEKVFLECVQDMDHENMFWYRQDPGLGLRLIYFSYDVKMKEKGDIPEGYSVSREKKERFSLILESASTNQTSMYLCASSLGGTGSYNEQFFGPGTRLTVL.